This record concerns one TCR beta chain sequence. These data are taken from a study of PD-L1 blockade in urothelial cancer. TCRdb's table, derived via immunoSEQ multiplex PCR, lists solely in-frame clones and lacks some. Counted here are about 25,000 clones, 82% occurring once; the ten biggest clones make up roughly 1.6%. In germline, CDR1 is SGHTA, CDR2 FQGNSA. The CDR3 sequence is 14 residues long. J gave up 4 bases and V 3 bases, and 2 bases lay outside the gene matches. Time point meaning: peripheral blood 6 weeks after treatment start. This rearrangement joins TRBV7-2 to TRBJ1-1; 10 bases fit TRBD1. The sequence was collected from a man aged 65 to 79 with urothelial cancer. The sequenced sample was PBMCs, obtained around atezolizumab (anti-PD-L1) treatment. CDR3 nucleotide sequence: TGTGCCAGCAGCTTGGACAGGGGGACCACTGAAGCTTTCTTT. Protein product: CASSLDRGTTEAFF.